The 18 T cell receptor beta chains below all came from one sample that was sequenced in a study of blood T cell repertoires in COVID-19. TCRdb's table, derived via immunoSEQ multiplex PCR, lists solely in-frame clones and lacks some. The table records some 120,000 clones, about four fifths of them present only once. Sequencing was performed on peripheral blood. Receptors originate from a man aged 80 or over with active or convalescent COVID-19.

This clone was found a few times. This chain joins TRBV27 and TRBJ2-1; a possible D gene is TRBD2 (6 bases). The germline V gene encodes CDR1 MNHEY and CDR2 SMNVEV (reference sequence). Between the trimmed V and J ends, which lost 6 bases and 0 bases, there was a span of 12 bases. The CDR3 consists of 15 residues. CDR3 region: CASSSGLGSYNEQFF. The CDR3 nucleotides are TGTGCCAGCAGCTCGGGACTGGGCTCCTACAATGAGCAGTTCTTC.

V usage is TRBV14 and J usage is TRBJ1-1; D ambiguous. The CDR3 runs 13 residues. CDR1 and CDR2 from the germline V gene are SGHDN and FVKESK. Trimming took off 8 bases at V and 1 base at J, with 11 bases between the two ends. The CDR3 sequence: CASAYTENTEAFF. The CDR3 bases are TGTGCCAGCGCTTATACAGAGAACACTGAAGCTTTCTTT.

This clone has at least ten counts. The chain joins TRBV5-1 to TRBJ1-5; D perhaps matches TRBD1 (5 bases). CDR1 is SGHRS, CDR2 YFSETQ, per germline. The CDR3 totals 15 residues. V dropped 0 bases and J dropped 4 bases, with 11 bases sitting between them. CDR3 loop: CASSLVGAQNQPQHF. In DNA form, the CDR3 reads TGCGCCAGCAGCTTGGTTGGGGCCCAGAATCAGCCCCAGCATTTT.

V is TRBV4-3 and J is TRBJ1-2; tentatively, D is TRBD1 (5 bases). V gave up 0 bases and J gave up 8 bases, with 13 bases separating them. This CDR3 region has 14 residues. Germline CDR1 reads LGHNA; CDR2 reads YSLEER. The CDR3 bases are TGCGCCAGCAGCCAAGATGGCAGGGCAGGGGGCTACACCTTC. This codes for CASSQDGRAGGYTF.

The V and J genes are TRBV5-8 and TRBJ1-2; no reliable D call. V was cut by 4 bases and J by 1 base, with 11 bases left in between. There are 14 residues in the CDR3. Germline CDR1 and CDR2: SGHTS and YDEGEE. The CDR3 protein is CASSPYEVNYGYTF. The CDR3 nucleotides read TGTGCCAGCAGCCCTTATGAGGTTAACTATGGCTACACCTTC. Full variable domain (outside the CDR3, taken from reference TRBV5-8 and TRBJ1-2): EAGVTQSPTHLIKTRGQQATLRCSPISGHTSVYWYQQALGLGLQFLLWYDEGEERNRGNFPPRFSGRQFPNYSSELNVNALELEDSALYLCASSPYEVNYGYTFGSGTRLTVV.

The rearrangement joins TRBV2 to TRBJ1-2; 10 nucleotides align to TRBD1. V was pared by 7 bases and J by 7 bases, with 9 bases of the junction left unmatched. The CDR3 contains 14 residues. Germline loops: CDR1 SNHLY, CDR2 FYNNEI. CDR3 nucleotide sequence: TGTGCCAGCAAAATTAGGGGACAGGGGTCTGGCTACACCTTC. Encoded protein: CASKIRGQGSGYTF.

V usage is TRBV19 and J usage is TRBJ2-1, with 8 bases aligning to TRBD1. The CDR3 contains 12 residues. Germline-derived CDR1 and CDR2 are LNHDA and SQIVND (reference sequence). V was clipped by 5 bases and J by 14 bases; unmatched bases: 8. This chain's CDR3 is CASSFDRGPEFF. The CDR3 coding sequence is TGTGCCAGTAGTTTCGACAGGGGACCCGAGTTCTTC.

The V gene is TRBV28, the J gene TRBJ1-1, with 10 positions matching TRBD1. The V and J ends lost 10 bases and 5 bases, in that order; junction bases with no gene match: 7. This CDR3 is 13 amino acids long. Germline-derived CDR1 and CDR2 are MDHEN and SYDVKM. The CDR3 spells CATKTGGETEAFF. In nucleotides, the CDR3 is TGTGCCACCAAGACAGGGGGCGAAACTGAAGCTTTCTTT.

J is TRBJ1-1 and V is TRBV7-2; 10 positions agree with TRBD1. Germline CDR1 reads SGHTA; CDR2 reads FQGNSA. The CDR3 is 15 amino acids. V gave up 5 bases and J gave up 4 bases; unmatched junction bases: 7. The chain's CDR3 is CASSPDRGQGTEAFF. CDR3 bases: TGTGCCAGCAGCCCTGACAGGGGGCAGGGCACTGAAGCTTTCTTT.

This rearrangement joins TRBV18 to TRBJ2-7; 7 positions agree with TRBD2. CDR1 KGHSH and CDR2 LQKENI come from the germline V gene. The CDR3 runs to 16 residues. V was pared by 0 bases and J by 5 bases, with 10 bases of the junction left unmatched. For the CDR3, the DNA is TGTGCCAGCTCACCACCGGGGGGGAACCTCCTCAACGAGCAGTACTTC. Its protein is CASSPPGGNLLNEQYF.

In its sample, this clone was seen a few times. The chain couples TRBV28 to TRBJ2-7; 8 bases align to TRBD1. CDR1 and CDR2 from the germline V gene are MDHEN and SYDVKM. Losses at the gene ends were 4 bases for V and 5 bases for J; bases not matched to a gene: 10. This CDR3 spans 15 amino acids. Here the CDR3 DNA reads TGTGCCAGCAGTTCTCCTCGGACAGGGATCGACGAGCAGTACTTC. Protein: CASSSPRTGIDEQYF.

This chain connects TRBV28 to TRBJ1-2, with no clear D. Germline loops: CDR1 MDHEN, CDR2 SYDVKM. The CDR3 extends over 13 amino acids. Trimming removed 2 bases at V and 8 bases at J, with 12 bases between. The CDR3 DNA is TGTGCCAGCAGTTTAATTTCAGGCCTGGGCTACACCTTC. Protein: CASSLISGLGYTF.

The CDR3 DNA sequence: TGTGCCAGCAGTTTACTCGATTCACAGCCCCAGCATTTT. Translating it yields CASSLLDSQPQHF. This sequence joins TRBV6-2 or TRBV6-3 and TRBJ1-5, with D uncertain. From germline, CDR1 is MNHEY and CDR2 SVGEGT. CDR3 length: 13 residues. V was trimmed by 4 bases and J by 7 bases, leaving 11 bases between them.

This clone appeared a single time. This chain's CDR3 is CASSLITGLEQYF. The CDR3 DNA is TGCGCCAGCAGCCTTATCACAGGGCTCGAGCAGTACTTC. The V call is TRBV4-3, the J call TRBJ2-7; perhaps TRBD1 as D (6 bases). From germline, CDR1 is LGHNA and CDR2 YSLEER. The ends were cut back, 4 bases at V and 6 bases at J, with 13 bases in the middle. The length of the CDR3 is 13 residues.

J is TRBJ1-5 and V is TRBV5-1; maybe TRBD1 (5 bases). The CDR3 is 14 residues long. V lost 1 base, J lost 7 bases, and 12 bases lay in between. Germline V gene data show CDR1 as SGHRS and CDR2 as YFSETQ. DNA of the CDR3: TGCGCCAGCAGCTTGATCCCAGGGTCGCAGCCCCAGCATTTT. Amino acid sequence: CASSLIPGSQPQHF.

This chain joins TRBV2 and TRBJ2-3; 10 nucleotides align to TRBD1. The CDR3 is 15 amino acids. The V gene end was trimmed by 6 bases and the J gene end by 2 bases; junction bases not matched to a gene: 5. CDR1 and CDR2 from the germline V gene are SNHLY and FYNNEI. Written as DNA, the CDR3 is TGTGCCAGCAGGACCGGGACAGGGGCCACAGATACGCAGTATTTT. Translating it yields CASRTGTGATDTQYF.

The chain carries TRBV7-9 and TRBJ2-2; D is ambiguous. The CDR3 has 15 amino acids. Germline V gene data show CDR1 as SEHNR and CDR2 as FQNEAQ (reference sequence). V lost 0 bases, J lost 4 bases, and 9 bases lay in between. This chain's CDR3 is CASSLANSVTGELFF. The CDR3 DNA sequence: TGTGCCAGCAGCTTAGCGAATAGTGTCACCGGGGAGCTGTTTTTT.

V and J are TRBV2 and TRBJ1-1; D is undetermined. The CDR3 is made up of 13 amino acids. V shed 5 bases and J shed 5 bases, with 12 bases lying between them. Germline V lookup: CDR1 SNHLY, CDR2 FYNNEI. The CDR3 loop is CASSHETGTEAFF. In DNA form, the CDR3 reads TGTGCCAGCAGTCACGAGACGGGGACTGAAGCTTTCTTT.